The following is a TCR beta chain sequence with its context. Its antigen is undetermined. Other DNA sequences in the sample encode the same CDR3. The data belong to a study of Ad26.COV2.S vaccination and SARS-CoV-2 variants. About the research overall: Participants got Ad26.COV2.S intramuscularly, once or twice 56 days apart. Findings and limits, study-wide: Analyses of TCR breadth and depth may have underestimated total T cell responses. Vaccinees showed greater spike-specific TCR breadth than placebo recipients.

Documented treatment: 15 to 20 received Ad26.COV2.S at low or high dose, single or two shots; 5 received placebo; per-sample allocation not given. On day 63 after the first injection, vaccine and placebo recipients gave samples. Its platform was an Ad26 vector, and its expressed antigen was Wuhan-strain SARS-CoV-2 spike. With 5 bases removed from V and 5 bases from J, the gap between germline ends came to 5 bases. This CDR3 has 11 residues. The germline gives CDR1 WSHSY, CDR2 SAAADI. Measured with immunoSEQ multiplex PCR; TCRdb has only the in-frame clones, and not every one. The sample shows 330,000 or so clones, 90% of them seen only once.

This TCR came from a person aged 18 to 59 who received the Ad26.COV2.S COVID-19 vaccine or a placebo. This sample comprised peripheral blood, obtained in a trial of Ad26.COV2.S vaccine versus placebo. This chain uses TRBV10-2 with TRBJ2-3; D ambiguous. In DNA form, the CDR3 reads TGCGCCAGCAGTCGGGTAGATACGCAGTATTTT. Its protein is CASSRVDTQYF.